This record looks at one TCR beta chain sequence and its context. This sample was included in a study of metastatic and nonmetastatic thyroid tumors. TCRdb called clones again from the PCR reads with MiXCR. The table has 13,000 or so clones, about 33% seen once. All patients were treatment-naive before thyroid surgery. The CDR3 runs to 14 residues. Germline V gene sequence: CDR1 MDHEN, CDR2 SYDVKM. Germline trimming cut 6 bases from V and 4 bases from J; bases unmatched to any gene: 6. Material: tumor tissue. The chain joins TRBV28 to TRBJ2-7; 10 bases line up with TRBD1. This receptor was identified in a male donor with papillary thyroid cancer or a benign thyroid nodule (not recorded which). Some clones in this sample may be carry-over from other donors' samples. CDR3 in DNA: TGTGCCAGCAGGAGAGACAGGGGGCTGTACGAGCAGTACTTC. Protein: CASRRDRGLYEQYF. Together with reference TRBV28 and TRBJ2-7, the CDR3 gives the full variable domain: DVKVTQSSRYLVKRTGEKVFLECVQDMDHENMFWYRQDPGLGLRLIYFSYDVKMKEKGDIPEGYSVSREKKERFSLILESASTNQTSMYLCASRRDRGLYEQYFGPGTRLTVT.